The 8 T cell receptor beta chains given below trace back to one sample, sequenced in a study of cytomegalovirus exposure and HLA in healthy donors. Sequenced by immunoSEQ multiplex PCR; TCRdb stores in-frame clones only, minus some. The sample records roughly 60,000 clones, roughly 90% being singletons. Sequenced sample: PBMCs. The receptor source for this set is a woman aged 30 to 39 in good health and CMV-seronegative.

CDR3 protein: CASMGGYNEQFF. In nucleotides, the CDR3 is TGTGCCAGTATGGGGGGATACAATGAGCAGTTCTTC. The chain combines TRBV19 with TRBJ2-1, with D perhaps matching TRBD2 (6 bases). CDR3 length equals 12 residues. V dropped 7 bases and J dropped 4 bases, with 8 bases sitting between them. Germline assignment: CDR1 LNHDA and CDR2 SQIVND (reference sequence).

This chain joins TRBV7-8 and TRBJ2-7, with a weak D call TRBD1 (6 bases). Germline-derived CDR1 and CDR2 are SGHVS and FQNEAQ. Trimming left V 5 bases short and J 0 bases short, with 14 bases between. The CDR3 totals 15 residues. The CDR3 reads CASSRRTESSYEQYF. The DNA of the CDR3 is TGTGCCAGCAGCCGCCGGACAGAGAGCTCCTACGAGCAGTACTTC.

The V gene is TRBV5-1, the J gene TRBJ2-6; D is unresolved. Germline CDR1 and CDR2: SGHRS and YFSETQ. V gave up 3 bases and J gave up 0 bases, with 10 bases separating them. This CDR3 contains 16 residues. CDR3 sequence reads: CASSSPASSGANVLTF. The CDR3 DNA reads TGCGCCAGCAGCTCGCCGGCTAGCTCTGGGGCCAACGTCCTGACTTTC.

This chain links TRBV28 with TRBJ1-2, with D perhaps TRBD1 (5 bases). This CDR3 is built from 14 residues. Trimming took 5 bases from V and 7 from J, leaving 17 bases between them. CDR1 MDHEN and CDR2 SYDVKM come from the germline V gene. CDR3: CASSLGQGSVGYTF. CDR3 DNA: TGTGCCAGCAGTCTAGGGCAGGGCTCGGTTGGCTACACCTTC.

This rearrangement joins TRBV9 to TRBJ2-2; TRBD2 matches at 10 bases. The CDR3 runs to 17 residues. CDR1 is SGDLS and CDR2 is YYNGEE in the germline V gene. Trimming at V came to 0 bases and at J to 4 bases, leaving 6 bases not matched to a gene. CDR3 in DNA: TGTGCCAGCAGCGTAGGAGCGGGAGGGTATGGCACCGGGGAGCTGTTTTTT. It specifies CASSVGAGGYGTGELFF.

This clone was found once. This chain connects TRBV28 to TRBJ2-2; TRBD1 is a possible D gene (6 bases). Trimming stripped 6 bases from V and 2 bases from J, with 10 bases between. Germline-derived CDR1 and CDR2 are MDHEN and SYDVKM. CDR3 length: 14 residues. The CDR3 nucleotides read TGTGCCAGCAGGCCAGGGGTAAACACCGGGGAGCTGTTTTTT. It specifies CASRPGVNTGELFF.

The genes are TRBV2 and TRBJ2-7; no firm D call. The CDR3 consists of 14 residues. CDR1 and CDR2 from the germline V gene are SNHLY and FYNNEI. V dropped 3 bases and J dropped 4 bases, with 13 bases sitting between them. This chain's CDR3 is CASSDALRLYEQYF. The CDR3 bases are TGTGCCAGCAGTGATGCACTTCGCCTTTACGAGCAGTACTTC.

The V and J genes are TRBV28 and TRBJ1-1, with D unresolved. Germline CDR1 reads MDHEN; CDR2 reads SYDVKM. The CDR3 totals 14 residues. Between the trimmed V and J ends, which lost 6 bases and 0 bases, there was a span of 11 bases. CDR3 nucleotide sequence: TGTGCCAGCAGCTACTTCCTTTTGAACACTGAAGCTTTCTTT. Translation gives CASSYFLLNTEAFF. The full variable domain, in which reference TRBV28 and TRBJ1-1 provide the parts outside the CDR3, is DVKVTQSSRYLVKRTGEKVFLECVQDMDHENMFWYRQDPGLGLRLIYFSYDVKMKEKGDIPEGYSVSREKKERFSLILESASTNQTSMYLCASSYFLLNTEAFFGQGTRLTVV.